These 4 T cell receptor beta chains were sequenced from one sample in a study of shared clonotypes between healthy human individuals. Libraries were prepared by immunoSEQ multiplex PCR; TCRdb keeps only in-frame clonotypes and omits some of them. The table lists some 240,000 clones, 65% of them singletons. The sequencing input was memory CD4+ T cells sorted from blood. The subset was: CD45RA-negative fraction. Source of these receptors: a man younger than 45 in good health.

The chain couples TRBV19 to TRBJ2-4; D remains ambiguous. The V gene's germline CDR1 is LNHDA and CDR2 SQIVND (reference sequence). Trimming removed 7 bases from V and 1 base from J, with 8 bases in between. The CDR3 has 13 residues. CDR3 DNA: TGTGCCAGTACACCGGAGGCCAAAAACATTCAGTACTTC. Protein sequence: CASTPEAKNIQYF.

The chain couples TRBV19 to TRBJ2-2; a possible D gene is TRBD2 (5 bases). CDR3 length: 16 amino acids. Germline CDR1 is LNHDA and CDR2 is SQIVND (reference sequence). The V end was cut by 3 bases, the J end by 0 bases, with 11 bases between. The CDR3 region is CASSIYPGTNTGELFF. The CDR3 region has the DNA TGTGCCAGTAGTATTTATCCGGGGACGAACACCGGGGAGCTGTTTTTT.

The chain uses TRBV4-2 and TRBJ2-3, with D perhaps given as TRBD1 or TRBD2 (5 bases each). CDR1 LGHNA and CDR2 YNFKEQ come from the germline V gene. The CDR3 sequence is 18 residues long. V was cut by 3 bases and J by 0 bases, with 19 bases left in between. CDR3 nucleotide sequence: TGTGCCAGCAGCCATCAAACAGCCGGGACGGGAAGCACAGATACGCAGTATTTT. Its translation is CASSHQTAGTGSTDTQYF.

The J gene is TRBJ1-3, the V gene TRBV5-4; tentatively, D is TRBD1 (5 bases). Germline V CDR1 and CDR2: SGHNT, YYREEE (reference sequence). Trimming removed 4 bases at V and 0 bases at J, with 14 bases between. This CDR3 is built from 16 residues. The CDR3 nucleotides read TGTGCCAGCAGCCCGGAGGGGAGGAGCTCTGGAAACACCATATATTTT. Translation gives CASSPEGRSSGNTIYF.